One TCR beta chain is described in this entry. Germline trimming cut 8 bases from V and 2 bases from J; bases unmatched to any gene: 1. The CDR3 runs 12 residues. Germline V lookup: CDR1 SGHDN, CDR2 FVKESK. Some clones are missing from TCRdb's copy, which holds only in-frame ones; the method was immunoSEQ multiplex PCR. The sample holds over 400,000 clones, 80% to 90% seen once. This record belongs to a study of blood T cell repertoires in COVID-19. In Cohort 3, a recovered donor had either two negative PCRs, clearance, or symptom resolution. V is TRBV14 and J is TRBJ2-3; 7 positions agree with TRBD1. The sample consisted of PBMCs or T cells enriched from blood (not recorded which). This TCR derives from a woman aged 55-69 years who had recovered from COVID-19. CDR3 nucleotide sequence: TGTGCCAGCCAGGGGGTCACAGATACGCAGTATTTT. Its protein is CASQGVTDTQYF.